Listed below are T cell receptor beta chains from one sample, sequenced in a study of CD8 T cells in Susac syndrome. TCRdb used MiXCR to reprocess the immunoSEQ multiplex PCR reads, holding one entry per CDR3 protein. The repertoire has about 200,000 distinct CDR3 sequences, approximately 95% of them found once; the top ten carry 0.093%. The sequencing input was CD4+ T cells from PBMCs. All receptors derive from a human donor with multiple sclerosis. CDR3s leave out the opening cysteine and the closing phenylalanine or tryptophan. The D gene is left open where the match is weak.

length	D	V	J	CDR3
11	NA	TRBV7-9	TRBJ1-1	ASSPSGPTEAF
11	NA	TRBV29-1	TRBJ2-5	SVTGLTVETQY
10	NA	TRBV20-1	TRBJ1-5	SARLSSQPQH
11	NA	TRBV24-1	TRBJ2-1	ATSEGMGNEQF
13	NA	TRBV12-3/TRBV12-4	TRBJ2-3	ASSLRRLGTGTQY
12	TRBD1	TRBV6-5	TRBJ1-2	ASSYDRAPYGYT
13	NA	TRBV12-3/TRBV12-4	TRBJ1-1	ASSLSAGMNTEAF
11	TRBD1	TRBV20-1	TRBJ1-2	SAKLDRETGYT
13	NA	TRBV28	TRBJ2-2	ASSLYMSGHGELF
12	TRBD1	TRBV29-1	TRBJ2-7	SVSRDRTLHEQY
13	NA	TRBV7-2	TRBJ2-3	ASSRDGVGSDTQY
14	NA	TRBV12-3/TRBV12-4	TRBJ1-6	ASRMMVGSYNSPLH
13	TRBD1	TRBV20-1	TRBJ1-5	SARGGGTENQPQH
13	NA	TRBV4-2	TRBJ1-2	ASSQEGGHWAANT
12	NA	TRBV9	TRBJ1-3	ASSPDGPGNTIY
11	NA	TRBV11-2	TRBJ2-5	ASSLAERETQY
15	NA	TRBV7-9	TRBJ1-4	ASSSHALAGSNEKLF
12	NA	TRBV4-3	TRBJ2-3	ASSQVGGTDTQY
13	NA	TRBV29-1	TRBJ2-1	SVLRQLLSYNEQF
13	NA	TRBV6-6	TRBJ2-5	ASRPYQLGLETQY
13	NA	TRBV7-8	TRBJ2-5	ASSLVYGGQETQY
12	NA	TRBV20-1	TRBJ1-2	SARDPLRVSSYT
13	NA	TRBV9	TRBJ2-1	ASSVAGDAYNEQF
13	TRBD1	TRBV29-1	TRBJ2-1	SVQQGASYGNEQF
11	NA	TRBV30	TRBJ1-5	AWSLAGNQPQH
12	NA	TRBV20-1	TRBJ2-1	SARGRGPGNEQF
13	TRBD1	TRBV3-1	TRBJ2-1	ASSQEWTGSGEQF
12	NA	TRBV20-1	TRBJ2-7	SASRDLSSYEQY
14	NA	TRBV7-8	TRBJ2-7	ASSLAAGRTGYEQY
13	NA	TRBV2	TRBJ2-3	ASRGSTGYTDTQY
12	NA	TRBV12-3/TRBV12-4	TRBJ2-6	ASSLHSGANVLT
13	NA	TRBV5-6	TRBJ2-1	ASSGDLRHYNEQF
13	TRBD1	TRBV28	TRBJ1-2	ASSDPGQGGYGYT
13	NA	TRBV18	TRBJ2-7	ASSPLSLGIYEQY
12	TRBD2	TRBV19	TRBJ2-5	ASSVKRGQETQY
16	TRBD1	TRBV20-1	TRBJ1-5	SARDASRQGASNQPQH
8	NA	TRBV20-1	TRBJ2-7	SASGGEQY
14	TRBD1	TRBV27	TRBJ1-2	ASSFYGTGGGYGYT
10	NA	TRBV7-3	TRBJ2-1	ASSSLGDEQF
14	NA	TRBV7-2	TRBJ2-3	ASSLVGGRSTDTQY
11	NA	TRBV7-9	TRBJ2-4	ATKDGVKNIQY
11	NA	TRBV30	TRBJ1-1	AWKPGRNTEAF
12	TRBD2	TRBV5-4	TRBJ2-5	ASSSGLVWETQY
15	TRBD1	TRBV23-1	TRBJ2-5	ASSRTDREPEGETQY
11	NA	TRBV14	TRBJ2-7	ASSSRNAYEQY
11	TRBD2	TRBV7-2	TRBJ2-1	ASSLSGGYEQF
9	NA	TRBV7-2	TRBJ1-1	ASSLAGRAF
13	TRBD1	TRBV20-1	TRBJ1-2	SARPMAGQGYGYT
13	NA	TRBV2	TRBJ2-7	ASRLRGGRSYEQY
12	NA	TRBV6-2/TRBV6-3	TRBJ2-7	ASSYSTGTNEQY
15	NA	TRBV5-1	TRBJ2-1	ASSWIVGGLSYNEQF
15	TRBD2	TRBV7-3	TRBJ2-6	ASSPLAGGYGANVLT
14	TRBD2	TRBV7-8	TRBJ2-1	ASSLRTRRDYNEQF
11	NA	TRBV10-3	TRBJ2-7	ATRLDGRNEQY
12	NA	TRBV6-1	TRBJ2-1	ASSEPLSRVLGF
12	TRBD2	TRBV20-1	TRBJ2-7	SCPPSTAGGLEY
14	NA	TRBV20-1	TRBJ2-3	SARVQHGGSTDTQY
13	TRBD2	TRBV9	TRBJ2-5	ASSLGLGYQETQY
11	NA	TRBV7-9	TRBJ1-2	ASSLVSGYGYT